Each of the 24 T cell receptor beta chains below was sequenced from the same sample in a study of blood T cell repertoires in COVID-19. The repertoire was sequenced with immunoSEQ multiplex PCR; TCRdb's copy has only in-frame clones and lacks some. The data show over 95,000 clones, with about 87% seen just once and around 4.5% held by the top ten. Sequenced input: peripheral blood. These TCRs come from a woman aged 45-65 years with acute or convalescent COVID-19.

The chain is built from TRBV7-2 and TRBJ2-2; D gene uncertain. The CDR3 has 15 amino acids. Germline V lookup: CDR1 SGHTA, CDR2 FQGNSA. V lost 4 bases, J lost 0 bases, and 9 bases lay in between. The CDR3 DNA is TGTGCCAGCAGCTCCTCAGATGCGAACACCGGGGAGCTGTTTTTT. Protein sequence: CASSSSDANTGELFF.

The chain uses TRBV18 and TRBJ2-7; weak D call: TRBD2 (6 bases). V lost 3 bases to trimming and J lost 4 bases, with 13 bases between them. The length of the CDR3 is 14 residues. Looked up from germline, CDR1 is KGHSH and CDR2 is LQKENI. The CDR3 reads CASSPAGTDYEQYF. The DNA of the CDR3 is TGTGCCAGCTCACCCGCCGGGACTGATTACGAGCAGTACTTC.

This chain connects TRBV9 to TRBJ2-3; D remains unclear. The CDR3 covers 16 residues. Between the trimmed V and J ends, which lost 1 base and 0 bases, there was a span of 12 bases. Germline V gene data show CDR1 as SGDLS and CDR2 as YYNGEE. CDR3 sequence reads: CASSVIGGSSTDTQYF. As DNA, the CDR3 is TGTGCCAGCAGCGTAATCGGCGGAAGTAGCACAGATACGCAGTATTTT.

J is TRBJ2-7 and V is TRBV27; D gene unclear. Germline V gives CDR1 MNHEY, CDR2 SMNVEV (reference sequence). V lost 2 bases, J lost 3 bases, and 8 bases lay in between. The CDR3 length is 13 residues. Here the CDR3 reads CASSLRVNYEQYF. CDR3 nucleotide sequence: TGTGCCAGCAGTTTAAGAGTCAACTACGAGCAGTACTTC.

This clone was observed a single time. The chain employs TRBV27 and TRBJ2-1; TRBD1 agrees at 9 bases. The V and J ends lost 7 bases and 0 bases, in that order; junction bases with no gene match: 7. The germline CDR1 and CDR2 sequences are MNHEY and SMNVEV (reference sequence). The CDR3 extends over 16 amino acids. The CDR3 DNA is TGTGCCAGCACCCGGGACAGGGTAAGCTCCTACAATGAGCAGTTCTTC. Translation gives CASTRDRVSSYNEQFF.

This chain connects TRBV28 to TRBJ1-2; D is perhaps TRBD1 (6 bases). V was cut by 7 bases and J by 0 bases, with 15 bases left in between. CDR1 is MDHEN and CDR2 is SYDVKM in the germline V gene. The CDR3 is 15 amino acids. CDR3 amino acids: CASIQGRRANYGYTF. In DNA, the CDR3 is TGTGCCAGCATCCAGGGGCGCAGGGCTAACTATGGCTACACCTTC.

The CDR3 DNA reads TGTGCCAGCAGCCCAGGGACAGGGGGGACAGATACGCAGTATTTT. Translated: CASSPGTGGTDTQYF. V usage is TRBV7-9 and J usage is TRBJ2-3; 11 bases fit TRBD1. The CDR3 runs 15 residues. The ends lost 5 bases at V and 3 bases at J; junction bases unmatched: 4. Germline V lookup: CDR1 SEHNR, CDR2 FQNEAQ (reference sequence).

V and J are TRBV18 and TRBJ2-1; TRBD2 matches at 12 bases. The germline CDR1 and CDR2 sequences are KGHSH and LQKENI. The junction had 3 bases not matched to a gene; V was cut back by 1 base and J by 2 bases. CDR3 length: 17 amino acids. The DNA for the CDR3 is TGTGCCAGCTCACCACGCGGACTAGCGGGAACCTACAATGAGCAGTTCTTC. It yields the protein CASSPRGLAGTYNEQFF.

Remarks on this clone: Other DNA sequences within the sample encode an identical CDR3. The V call is TRBV6-5, the J call TRBJ1-2, with TRBD1 matching 9 bases. V was pared by 6 bases and J by 2 bases, with 1 base of the junction left unmatched. The CDR3 runs 13 residues. CDR1 and CDR2 from the germline V gene are MNHEY and SVGAGI. The CDR3 reads CASRTGGNYGYTF. In DNA, the CDR3 is TGTGCCAGCAGGACAGGGGGGAACTATGGCTACACCTTC.

The chain employs TRBV6-5 and TRBJ1-1; D perhaps matches TRBD1 (6 bases). V was cut by 7 bases and J by 0 bases, with 15 bases left in between. The CDR3 has 15 amino acids. Germline CDR1 MNHEY, CDR2 SVGAGI. This CDR3 is CASKYQGSLNTEAFF. The CDR3 DNA is TGTGCCAGCAAATATCAGGGGAGTCTGAACACTGAAGCTTTCTTT.

The chain links TRBV6-1 to TRBJ2-7, with TRBD1 matching 9 bases. After removal of 3 bases from V and 3 bases from J, the junction contained 21 bases not matched to a gene. The CDR3 runs to 20 residues. Germline V CDR1 and CDR2: MNHNS, SASEGT. CDR3 residues: CASSEGGGTGSLLLFYEQYF. The CDR3 region has the DNA TGTGCCAGCAGTGAGGGCGGCGGGACAGGGTCCTTACTTCTTTTCTACGAGCAGTACTTC.

V is TRBV18 and J is TRBJ1-4; no clear D. The germline V and J ends were trimmed by 0 bases and 9 bases, with 11 bases remaining between them. The germline CDR1 and CDR2 sequences are KGHSH and LQKENI. This CDR3 spans 14 amino acids. The CDR3 is CASSPPRMNQKLFF. The CDR3 DNA is TGTGCCAGCTCACCACCGCGGATGAATCAAAAACTGTTTTTT.

The chain is built from TRBV7-9 and TRBJ1-4; D is undetermined. V was pared by 1 base and J by 2 bases, with 5 bases between. Germline CDR1 reads SEHNR; CDR2 reads FQNEAQ (reference sequence). This CDR3 contains 14 residues. Here the CDR3 DNA reads TGTGCCAGCAGCTTAGGTTCGACTAATGAAAAACTGTTTTTT. Its protein product is CASSLGSTNEKLFF. Together with reference TRBV7-9 and TRBJ1-4, the CDR3 gives the full variable domain: DTGVSQNPRHKITKRGQNVTFRCDPISEHNRLYWYRQTLGQGPEFLTYFQNEAQLEKSRLLSDRFSAERPKGSFSTLEIQRTEQGDSAMYLCASSLGSTNEKLFFGSGTQLSVL.

V and J are TRBV5-1 and TRBJ1-5; TRBD1 might be the D (6 bases). The germline CDR1 and CDR2 sequences are SGHRS and YFSETQ. V gave up 4 bases and J gave up 1 base, with 12 bases separating them. The CDR3 runs to 15 residues. Written as DNA, the CDR3 is TGCGCCAGCAGCCCGGACAGTAGGAGCAATCAGCCCCAGCATTTT. Protein product: CASSPDSRSNQPQHF.

This clone was seen only a few times. The chain combines TRBV27 with TRBJ1-1; perhaps TRBD1 as D (5 bases). CDR1 and CDR2 (germline): MNHEY, SMNVEV (reference sequence). The V end was cut by 5 bases, the J end by 4 bases, with 17 bases between. The CDR3 runs 15 residues. CDR3: CASSDTGFLGTEAFF. The CDR3 DNA follows: TGTGCCAGCAGTGATACAGGATTTTTGGGCACTGAAGCTTTCTTT.

J is TRBJ1-1 and V is TRBV19; 7 bases line up with TRBD1. Per germline, CDR1 LNHDA and CDR2 SQIVND (reference sequence). Trimming removed 4 bases from V and 6 bases from J; junction bases left unmatched: 2. This CDR3 has 12 amino acids. The CDR3 region is CASSTQGAEAFF. CDR3 DNA sequence: TGTGCCAGTAGTACTCAGGGGGCTGAAGCTTTCTTT.

V usage is TRBV4-3 and J usage is TRBJ2-1; no firm D call. CDR1 LGHNA and CDR2 YSLEER come from the germline V gene. CDR3 length equals 15 residues. Trimming took 0 bases from V and 1 from J, leaving 7 bases between them. CDR3 residues: CASSQDSLSYNEQFF. The CDR3 DNA reads as TGCGCCAGCAGCCAAGATTCACTATCCTACAATGAGCAGTTCTTC.

The chain links TRBV7-2 to TRBJ1-2, with D perhaps matching TRBD1 (6 bases). V was trimmed by 1 base and J by 6 bases, leaving 21 bases between them. The CDR3 is 17 amino acids. Looked up from germline, CDR1 is SGHTA and CDR2 is FQGNSA. CDR3 protein: CASSLEGGWATPNGYTF. The CDR3 DNA reads TGTGCCAGCAGCTTAGAGGGGGGGTGGGCCACCCCAAATGGCTACACCTTC.

This chain links TRBV28 with TRBJ1-6, with D hard to call. There are 14 residues in the CDR3. Germline CDR1 MDHEN, CDR2 SYDVKM. Trimming removed 9 bases at V and 4 bases at J, with 13 bases between. DNA for the CDR3: TGTGCCAGTCGATGGCGGGATTATAATTCACCCCTCCACTTT. Residues: CASRWRDYNSPLHF.

V gene TRBV10-2 combines with J gene TRBJ1-5; no clear D. Germline-derived CDR1 and CDR2 are WSHSY and SAAADI. The CDR3 runs to 14 residues. The germline V and J ends were trimmed by 6 bases and 2 bases, with 11 bases remaining between them. CDR3 loop: CASSNDGGNQPQHF. The CDR3 nucleotides read TGCGCCAGCAGCAATGATGGAGGCAATCAGCCCCAGCATTTT.

The chain employs TRBV28 and TRBJ2-1; D unresolved. Deletions cut 4 bases from V and 5 bases from J, with 15 bases between. The CDR3 runs 15 residues. Germline CDR1 is MDHEN and CDR2 is SYDVKM. This CDR3 is CASSSPSELDNEQFF. The CDR3 DNA sequence: TGTGCCAGCAGTTCCCCGTCGGAGCTGGACAATGAGCAGTTCTTC.

In its sample, this clone ranks as medium-sized. This chain links TRBV6-5 with TRBJ1-1; 7 bases fit TRBD1. Per the germline V gene, CDR1 is MNHEY and CDR2 is SVGAGI. After removal of 9 bases from V and 7 bases from J, the junction contained 5 bases not matched to a gene. The CDR3 consists of 11 residues. The CDR3 DNA sequence: TGTGCCAGTCAGACAGGGAATGAAGCTTTCTTT. It specifies CASQTGNEAFF.

The rearrangement uses TRBV30 and TRBJ1-5, with a weak D call TRBD1 (6 bases). V was shortened by 1 base and J by 0 bases, with 13 bases between the two germline ends. The CDR3 length is 16 residues. Germline CDR1 is GTSNPN and CDR2 is SVGIG (reference sequence). The CDR3, as DNA: TGTGCCTGGAGTGCCCCGGACAGCTTTAGCAATCAGCCCCAGCATTTT. Amino acid sequence: CAWSAPDSFSNQPQHF. The full variable domain, its missing parts supplied by reference TRBV30 and TRBJ1-5, is SQTIHQWPATLVQPVGSPLSLECTVEGTSNPNLYWYRQAAGRGLQLLFYSVGIGQISSEVPQNLSASRPQDRQFILSSKKLLLSDSGFYLCAWSAPDSFSNQPQHFGDGTRLSIL.

This clone turned up a few times. The chain links TRBV7-6 to TRBJ1-6; 8 bases map to TRBD1. Losses at the gene ends were 5 bases for V and 7 bases for J; bases not matched to a gene: 4. The length of the CDR3 is 14 residues. The germline CDR1 and CDR2 sequences are SGHVS and FNYEAQ. CDR3 coding DNA: TGTGCCAGCAGCCGACGGACAGGGAATTCACCCCTCCACTTT. Translated, it gives CASSRRTGNSPLHF. The complete variable domain, with remaining parts taken from reference TRBV7-6 and TRBJ1-6, reads GAGVSQSPRYKVTKRGQDVALRCDPISGHVSLYWYRQALGQGPEFLTYFNYEAQQDKSGLPNDRFSAERPEGSISTLTIQRTEQRDSAMYRCASSRRTGNSPLHFGNGTRLTVT.